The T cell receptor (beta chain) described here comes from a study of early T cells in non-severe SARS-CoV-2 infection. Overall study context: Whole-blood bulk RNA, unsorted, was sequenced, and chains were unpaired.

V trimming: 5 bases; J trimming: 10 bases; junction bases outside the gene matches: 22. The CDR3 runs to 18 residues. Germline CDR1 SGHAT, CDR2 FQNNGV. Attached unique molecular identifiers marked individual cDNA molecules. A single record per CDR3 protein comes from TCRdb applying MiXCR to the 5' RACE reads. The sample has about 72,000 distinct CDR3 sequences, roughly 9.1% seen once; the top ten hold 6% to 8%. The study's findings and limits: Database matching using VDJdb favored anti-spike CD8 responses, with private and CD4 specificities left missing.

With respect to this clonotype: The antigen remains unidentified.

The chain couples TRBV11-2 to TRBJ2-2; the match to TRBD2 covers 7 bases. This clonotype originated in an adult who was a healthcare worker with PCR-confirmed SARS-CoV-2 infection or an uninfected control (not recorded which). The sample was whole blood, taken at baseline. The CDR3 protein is CASSMAEVWEGKAEELFF. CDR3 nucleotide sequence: TGTGCCAGCAGCATGGCGGAGGTTTGGGAGGGGAAGGCCGAGGAGCTGTTTTTT.